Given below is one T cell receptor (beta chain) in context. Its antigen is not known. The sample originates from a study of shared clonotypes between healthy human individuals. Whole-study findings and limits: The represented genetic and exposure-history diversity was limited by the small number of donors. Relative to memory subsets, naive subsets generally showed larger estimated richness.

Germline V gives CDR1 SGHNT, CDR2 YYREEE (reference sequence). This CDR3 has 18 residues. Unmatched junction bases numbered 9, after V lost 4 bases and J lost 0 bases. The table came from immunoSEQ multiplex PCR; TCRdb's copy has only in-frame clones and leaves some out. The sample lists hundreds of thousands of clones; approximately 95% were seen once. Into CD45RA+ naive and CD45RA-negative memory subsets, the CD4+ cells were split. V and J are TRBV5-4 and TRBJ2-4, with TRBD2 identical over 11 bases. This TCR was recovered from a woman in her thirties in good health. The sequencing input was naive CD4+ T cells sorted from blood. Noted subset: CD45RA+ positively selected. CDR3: CASSPGTSGLLAKNIQYF. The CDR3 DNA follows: TGTGCCAGCAGCCCCGGGACTAGCGGTTTACTAGCCAAAAACATTCAGTACTTC.